This T cell receptor beta chain comes out of a study of cytomegalovirus exposure and HLA in healthy donors. Study-wide points: Later analysis demonstrated an association between a missense DCLRE1C variant and TCR beta V- and J-gene trimming. Among the sequence variants, a highly shared cluster was likely an artifact of sequencing.

Concerning this clone itself: The antigen is not known.

The PCR ran on 60 Vbeta and 13 Jbeta primers. TCRdb keeps only in-frame clones here, not all; method: immunoSEQ multiplex PCR. The data hold tens of thousands of clones, with about 80% observed a single time. Deletions cut 5 bases from V and 2 bases from J, with 18 bases between. The CDR3 covers 17 residues. Germline V gives CDR1 SGHVS, CDR2 FQNEAQ. The chain is built from TRBV7-8 and TRBJ2-2; the D gene is possibly TRBD1 (6 bases). The TCR originated in a woman in her fifties or sixties in good health and CMV-seropositive. Input material: PBMCs. The CDR3 DNA reads TGTGCCAGCAGCCCCATCCCGGACAGCCTTAACACCGGGGAGCTGTTTTTT. Its translation is CASSPIPDSLNTGELFF.